This TCR beta chain originates from a study of control samples from healthy donors and cancer patients. Method: immunoSEQ multiplex PCR; TCRdb's copy keeps in-frame clones and lacks some. This sample has some 58,000 clones, with around 87% found just once. Trimming pared 3 bases from V and 0 bases from J, leaving 9 bases between. This CDR3 has 14 residues. Germline-derived CDR1 and CDR2 are SGHRS and YFSETQ. The J gene is TRBJ1-1, the V gene TRBV5-1, with D hard to call. This sequence was found in a woman in her fifties or sixties with lung cancer. Input material: PBMCs. The CDR3 reads CASSSVGLNTEAFF. In nucleotides, the CDR3 is TGCGCCAGCAGCTCGGTGGGATTGAACACTGAAGCTTTCTTT.